The 17 T cell receptor beta chains reported below all come from one sample, sequenced in a study of cytomegalovirus exposure and HLA in healthy donors. PCR primers comprised 60 Vbeta and 13 Jbeta primers. Some clones are missing from TCRdb's copy, which holds only in-frame ones; the method was immunoSEQ multiplex PCR. This table has more than 110,000 clones, over 65% appearing once. Sequenced: PBMCs. The source of these receptors is a woman between 25 and 40 years old in good health and CMV-seronegative.

The CDR3 loop is CASSLVSGNTIYF. The CDR3 nucleotides read TGTGCCAGCAGCTTAGTTTCGGGAAACACCATATATTTT. The chain carries TRBV7-9 and TRBJ1-3; D remains unclear. The V and J ends lost 1 base and 4 bases respectively, with 5 bases between them. The CDR3 has 13 amino acids. In germline, CDR1 is SEHNR, CDR2 FQNEAQ (reference sequence).

The rearrangement joins TRBV7-3 to TRBJ2-7; TRBD1 matches 9 bases. Germline V gene lookup returns CDR1 SGHTA and CDR2 FQGTGA. The length of the CDR3 is 13 residues. The V segment lost 4 bases and the J segment 13 bases; nucleotides outside the gene matches: 11. The CDR3 DNA follows: TGTGCCAGCAGCTGGGTAGGAGGGACAGGGAATTACGTC. This translates into CASSWVGGTGNYV.

In this sample, this clone turned up a few times. The chain combines TRBV29-1 with TRBJ2-5; the match to TRBD1 covers 9 bases. V was clipped by 4 bases and J by 5 bases; unmatched bases: 5. Germline-derived CDR1 and CDR2 are SQVTM and ANQGSEA. The CDR3 loop spans 13 amino acids. The CDR3 bases are TGCAGCGTTGGTGGACAGGGGAGGGAGACCCAGTACTTC. Its translation is CSVGGQGRETQYF.

This chain uses TRBV9 with TRBJ2-1, with TRBD2 matching 11 bases. The ends lost 3 bases at V and 0 bases at J; junction bases unmatched: 5. The V gene's germline CDR1 is SGDLS and CDR2 YYNGEE. This CDR3 spans 17 amino acids. The CDR3 DNA sequence: TGTGCCAGCAGCGGTGGGACTAGCGGCGGCTCCTACAATGAGCAGTTCTTC. As protein: CASSGGTSGGSYNEQFF.

This clone was seen a handful of times. The rearrangement links TRBV28 to TRBJ2-7, with 12 bases lining up with TRBD2. This CDR3 has 16 residues. Germline assignment: CDR1 MDHEN and CDR2 SYDVKM. V was pared by 9 bases and J by 6 bases, with 15 bases of the junction left unmatched. The CDR3, as DNA: TGTGCCAGTGATACTCTCCTAGCGGGAGGGCCGGGCGAGCAGTACTTC. Its protein is CASDTLLAGGPGEQYF.

This rearrangement joins TRBV28 to TRBJ2-7, with 8 bases fitting TRBD1. The CDR3 loop spans 12 amino acids. Germline V gene data show CDR1 as MDHEN and CDR2 as SYDVKM. J was trimmed by 5 bases and V by 9 bases; bases with no gene match: 6. CDR3 sequence reads: CASTTGADEQYF. CDR3 in DNA: TGTGCCAGTACGACAGGGGCCGACGAGCAGTACTTC. Supplemented by reference TRBV28 and TRBJ2-7, the full variable domain reads DVKVTQSSRYLVKRTGEKVFLECVQDMDHENMFWYRQDPGLGLRLIYFSYDVKMKEKGDIPEGYSVSREKKERFSLILESASTNQTSMYLCASTTGADEQYFGPGTRLTVT.

V gene TRBV5-4 combines with J gene TRBJ1-4; D possibly corresponds to TRBD1 (5 bases). The V end lost 5 bases, the J end lost 11 bases, and 13 bases lay between the germline ends. In germline, CDR1 is SGHNT, CDR2 YYREEE (reference sequence). The CDR3 has 12 amino acids. Here the CDR3 reads CASSLRGEKLFF. The CDR3 coding sequence is TGTGCCAGCAGTCTTCGGGGGGAGAAACTGTTTTTT.

This clone was recorded a few times. The J gene is TRBJ1-6, the V gene TRBV28; TRBD1 matches 10 bases. Germline lookup yields CDR1 MDHEN and CDR2 SYDVKM. CDR3 length: 14 residues. The ends lost 5 bases at V and 5 bases at J; junction bases unmatched: 0. CDR3 region: CASSGTGDNSPLHF. The CDR3, as DNA: TGTGCCAGCAGTGGGACAGGGGATAATTCACCCCTCCACTTT.

The chain links TRBV11-2 to TRBJ2-5; TRBD2 aligns across 7 bases. Gene TRBJ2-7 matches the end of the DNA better, so the J call may be wrong. Germline loops: CDR1 SGHAT, CDR2 FQNNGV. This CDR3 contains 14 residues. The CDR3 region is CASSLTAGAYEQYF. As DNA, the CDR3 is TGTGCCAGCAGCTTGACCGCGGGGGCCTACGAGCAGTACTTC.

V usage is TRBV18 and J usage is TRBJ2-1; 9 nucleotides match TRBD2. CDR1 is KGHSH and CDR2 is LQKENI in the germline V gene. V lost 2 bases, J lost 4 bases, and 3 bases stayed unmatched. This CDR3 spans 15 amino acids. This chain's CDR3 is CASSPYTSGYNEQFF. CDR3 in DNA: TGTGCCAGCTCACCATACACTAGCGGGTACAATGAGCAGTTCTTC.

The rearrangement uses TRBV9 and TRBJ2-1; 14 bases match TRBD2. J was trimmed by 3 bases and V by 3 bases; bases with no gene match: 2. There are 16 residues in the CDR3. Per the germline V gene, CDR1 is SGDLS and CDR2 is YYNGEE. The chain's CDR3 is CASSEGTSGGYNEQFF. DNA for the CDR3: TGTGCCAGCAGCGAGGGGACTAGCGGGGGCTACAATGAGCAGTTCTTC.

This chain joins TRBV2 and TRBJ1-2; TRBD1 agrees at 9 bases. Germline values: CDR1 SNHLY, CDR2 FYNNEI. This CDR3 region has 14 residues. V lost 6 bases and J lost 5; bases outside the gene matches: 7. The CDR3 reads CASSQRQGGYGYTF. As DNA, the CDR3 is TGTGCCAGCAGCCAAAGACAGGGGGGATATGGCTACACCTTC.

This sequence joins TRBV14 and TRBJ2-1; tentative D call: TRBD2 (7 bases). The ends were cut back, 0 bases at V and 3 bases at J, with 21 bases in the middle. Germline V CDR1 and CDR2: SGHDN, FVKESK. This CDR3 comprises 19 residues. CDR3 in amino acids: CASSQEKWASGGGYNEQFF. In DNA form, the CDR3 reads TGTGCCAGCAGCCAAGAGAAGTGGGCTAGCGGAGGGGGCTACAATGAGCAGTTCTTC.

The chain recombines TRBV23-1 with TRBJ2-2; 7 bases agree with TRBD2. TRBV23-1 is flagged as an ORF with uncertain function. The CDR3 has 17 amino acids. V was clipped by 1 base and J by 3 bases; unmatched bases: 8. CDR3 sequence (DNA): TGCGCCAGCAGTCAATGGGGAGGGCGAGAGTACACCGGGGAGCTGTTTTTT. Protein sequence: CASSQWGGREYTGELFF.

The chain carries TRBV11-2 and TRBJ2-2, with TRBD2 as a possible D gene (6 bases). V lost 2 bases and J 3 bases, leaving 13 bases between the germline ends. This CDR3 contains 16 residues. Per the germline V gene, CDR1 is SGHAT and CDR2 is FQNNGV. The CDR3 sequence: CASSLPGARYTGELFF. In DNA form, the CDR3 reads TGTGCCAGCAGCTTACCGGGAGCGAGGTACACCGGGGAGCTGTTTTTT.

The V call is TRBV25-1, the J call TRBJ2-7; TRBD1 aligns across 8 bases. The V gene end was trimmed by 2 bases and the J gene end by 0 bases; junction bases not matched to a gene: 6. Germline V lookup: CDR1 MGHDK, CDR2 SYGVNS. The CDR3 is made up of 16 amino acids. Here the CDR3 reads CASSELGTGRSYEQYF. For the CDR3, the DNA is TGTGCCAGCAGTGAACTTGGGACAGGACGCTCCTACGAGCAGTACTTC.

This chain connects TRBV6-1 to TRBJ1-1; D ambiguous. CDR3 length: 12 amino acids. Germline V gene sequence: CDR1 MNHNS, CDR2 SASEGT. Trimming took 5 bases from V and 0 from J, leaving 4 bases between them. CDR3 nucleotide sequence: TGTGCCAGCAGTTATTTGAACACTGAAGCTTTCTTT. The encoded protein is CASSYLNTEAFF.